This entry lists 14 T cell receptor beta chains sequenced from one sample in a study of PD-1 blockade in mismatch repair-deficient tumors. Sequenced by immunoSEQ multiplex PCR; TCRdb stores in-frame clones only, minus some. Of roughly 49,000 clones in the sample, 77% are singletons; the top ten hold 2.5% to 4%. Material: PBMCs, obtained before pembrolizumab treatment. The receptors here all came from an adult with mismatch repair-deficient cancer.

The V and J genes are TRBV4-1 and TRBJ2-5; D perhaps matches TRBD2 (5 bases). V was shortened by 1 base and J by 5 bases, with 8 bases between the two germline ends. The CDR3 spans 13 residues. CDR1 is MGHRA and CDR2 is YSYEKL in the germline V gene. The CDR3 nucleotides are TGCGCCAGCAGCCAAGCTAGCCGTGAGACCCAGTACTTC. It is translated as CASSQASRETQYF.

The chain combines TRBV6-4 with TRBJ2-1; D possibly corresponds to TRBD2 (6 bases). The CDR3 runs to 14 residues. Germline V gives CDR1 MRHNA, CDR2 SNTAGT. Trimming stripped 2 bases from V and 1 base from J, with 6 bases between. CDR3 region: CASSDGLSYNEQFF. CDR3 nucleotide sequence: TGTGCCAGCAGTGACGGACTATCCTACAATGAGCAGTTCTTC.

The chain carries TRBV28 and TRBJ1-5, with D unclear. Germline-derived CDR1 and CDR2 are MDHEN and SYDVKM. The CDR3 extends over 13 amino acids. The germline V and J ends were trimmed by 5 bases and 0 bases, with 5 bases remaining between them. CDR3 region: CASSRGSNQPQHF. In DNA, the CDR3 is TGTGCCAGCAGTCGAGGTAGCAATCAGCCCCAGCATTTT.

This clone has more than one count but fewer than ten. The chain links TRBV18 to TRBJ1-2, with TRBD1 as a possible D gene (5 bases). CDR1 is KGHSH, CDR2 LQKENI, per germline. Trimming left V 3 bases short and J 3 bases short, with 8 bases between. The CDR3 spans 13 residues. The CDR3 sequence is CASSPDTDYGYTF. The DNA of the CDR3 is TGTGCCAGCTCACCGGACACTGACTATGGCTACACCTTC. The full variable domain, its missing parts supplied by reference TRBV18 and TRBJ1-2, is NAGVMQNPRHLVRRRGQEARLRCSPMKGHSHVYWYRQLPEEGLKFMVYLQKENIIDESGMPKERFSAEFPKEGPSILRIQQVVRGDSAAYFCASSPDTDYGYTFGSGTRLTVV.

The chain recombines TRBV7-3 with TRBJ2-1; 7 bases fit TRBD2. V was clipped by 8 bases and J by 8 bases; unmatched bases: 9. The CDR3 spans 13 residues. CDR1 and CDR2 (germline): SGHTA, FQGTGA. The DNA for the CDR3 is TGTGCCAGCCAACGCGGGGGACGCGATGAGCAGTTCTTC. Protein: CASQRGGRDEQFF.

The chain combines TRBV7-8 with TRBJ2-1, with a tentative D call TRBD2 (5 bases). This CDR3 comprises 19 residues. V dropped 4 bases and J dropped 5 bases, with 27 bases sitting between them. Germline V gives CDR1 SGHVS, CDR2 FQNEAQ. The CDR3 nucleotides read TGTGCCAGCAGCTCTACCCCCCCGGGGAAACAAGCAAAAGACAATGAGCAGTTCTTC. Amino acid sequence: CASSSTPPGKQAKDNEQFF.

CDR3: CASSDIAGFVHEQFF. The CDR3 nucleotides read TGTGCCAGCAGCGATATAGCGGGATTCGTCCATGAGCAGTTCTTC. The V gene is TRBV9, the J gene TRBJ2-1, with TRBD2 matching over 8 bases. CDR3 length equals 15 residues. V shed 3 bases, J shed 8 bases, and the junction held 10 bases outside the gene matches. Germline-derived CDR1 and CDR2 are SGDLS and YYNGEE. Drawing the rest from reference TRBV9 and TRBJ2-1, the complete variable domain is DSGVTQTPKHLITATGQRVTLRCSPRSGDLSVYWYQQSLDQGLQFLIQYYNGEERAKGNILERFSAQQFPDLHSELNLSSLELGDSALYFCASSDIAGFVHEQFFGPGTRLTVL.

The chain links TRBV9 to TRBJ2-3, with 14 nucleotides matching TRBD2. The CDR3 has 18 amino acids. The germline V gene encodes CDR1 SGDLS and CDR2 YYNGEE. Trimming took 3 bases from V and 3 from J; bases not matched to a gene: 9. In DNA form, the CDR3 reads TGTGCCAGCAGCGCCCCCTCGGGACTAGCGGGAGTTACAGATACGCAGTATTTT. It yields the protein CASSAPSGLAGVTDTQYF.

The rearrangement links TRBV9 to TRBJ2-1; D not resolved. V lost 1 base to trimming and J lost 6 bases, with 11 bases between them. Germline values: CDR1 SGDLS, CDR2 YYNGEE. This CDR3 spans 14 amino acids. The chain's CDR3 is CASSVSTTGNEQFF. The CDR3 coding sequence is TGTGCCAGCAGCGTAAGCACGACGGGCAATGAGCAGTTCTTC.

V is TRBV5-6 and J is TRBJ2-5; D unclear. With 4 bases removed from V and 1 base from J, the gap between germline ends came to 8 bases. Germline CDR1 is SGHDT and CDR2 is YYEEEE. The CDR3 length is 13 residues. CDR3 in DNA: TGTGCCAGCAGCCCCGGACGCCAAGAGACCCAGTACTTC. Translated: CASSPGRQETQYF.

This sequence joins TRBV4-3 and TRBJ2-5; 7 bases match TRBD2. There are 15 residues in the CDR3. V was pared by 4 bases and J by 5 bases, with 10 bases of the junction left unmatched. Germline CDR1 and CDR2: LGHNA and YSLEER. This chain's CDR3 is CASSPFLAVRETQYF. The CDR3 bases are TGCGCCAGCAGCCCCTTCCTAGCGGTTCGGGAGACCCAGTACTTC.

The chain employs TRBV9 and TRBJ2-3, with 11 bases fitting TRBD2. V gave up 2 bases and J gave up 5 bases; unmatched junction bases: 1. The CDR3 contains 14 residues. Germline V lookup: CDR1 SGDLS, CDR2 YYNGEE. The CDR3 spells CASSVSGRVDTQYF. The CDR3 nucleotides are TGTGCCAGCAGCGTTAGCGGGAGGGTAGATACGCAGTATTTT.

The chain is built from TRBV13 and TRBJ2-1, with 8 bases identical to TRBD1. Trimming removed 3 bases from V and 5 bases from J; junction bases left unmatched: 6. The germline CDR1 and CDR2 sequences are PRHDT and FYEKMQ (reference sequence). The CDR3 runs 15 residues. In nucleotides, the CDR3 is TGTGCCAGCAGCTTTAAGGACAGGGCTAACAATGAGCAGTTCTTC. It encodes CASSFKDRANNEQFF.

This sequence joins TRBV6-5 and TRBJ1-5; 8 nucleotides line up with TRBD1. Per germline, CDR1 MNHEY and CDR2 SVGAGI. V lost 6 bases to trimming and J lost 4 bases; unmatched junction nucleotides: 5. This CDR3 is built from 14 residues. CDR3 bases: TGTGCCAGCAGCAAACAGGGGGGGAATCAGCCCCAGCATTTT. This codes for CASSKQGGNQPQHF.